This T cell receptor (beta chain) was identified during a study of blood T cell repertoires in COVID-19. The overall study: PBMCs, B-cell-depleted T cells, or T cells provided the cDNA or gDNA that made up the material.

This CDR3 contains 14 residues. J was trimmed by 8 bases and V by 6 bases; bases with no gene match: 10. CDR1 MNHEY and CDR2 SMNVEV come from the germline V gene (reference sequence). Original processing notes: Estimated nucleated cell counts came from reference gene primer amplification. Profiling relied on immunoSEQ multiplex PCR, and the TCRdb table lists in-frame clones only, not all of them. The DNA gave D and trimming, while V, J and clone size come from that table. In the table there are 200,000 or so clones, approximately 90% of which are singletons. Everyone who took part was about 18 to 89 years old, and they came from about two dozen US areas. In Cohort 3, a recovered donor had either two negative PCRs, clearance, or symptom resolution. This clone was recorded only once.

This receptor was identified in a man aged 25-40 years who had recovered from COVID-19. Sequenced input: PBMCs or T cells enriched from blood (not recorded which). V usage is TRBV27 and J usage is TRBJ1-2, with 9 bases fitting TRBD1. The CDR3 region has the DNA TGTGCCAGCAGACGAACAGGGGGCGCGGGGGGCTACACCTTC. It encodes CASRRTGGAGGYTF.